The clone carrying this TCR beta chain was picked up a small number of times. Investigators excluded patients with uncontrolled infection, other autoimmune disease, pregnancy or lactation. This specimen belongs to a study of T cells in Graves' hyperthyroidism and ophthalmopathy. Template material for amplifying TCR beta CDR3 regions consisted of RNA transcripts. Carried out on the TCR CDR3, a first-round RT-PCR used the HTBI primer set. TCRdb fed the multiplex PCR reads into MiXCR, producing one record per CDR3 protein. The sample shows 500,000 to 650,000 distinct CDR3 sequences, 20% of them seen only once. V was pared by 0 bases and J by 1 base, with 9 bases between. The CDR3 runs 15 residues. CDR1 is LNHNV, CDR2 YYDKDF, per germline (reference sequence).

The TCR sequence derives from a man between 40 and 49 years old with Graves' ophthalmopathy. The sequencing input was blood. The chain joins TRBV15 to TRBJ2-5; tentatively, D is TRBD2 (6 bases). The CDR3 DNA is TGTGCCACCAGCAGAGATGGGACTTCCCAAGAGACCCAGTACTTC. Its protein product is CATSRDGTSQETQYF.